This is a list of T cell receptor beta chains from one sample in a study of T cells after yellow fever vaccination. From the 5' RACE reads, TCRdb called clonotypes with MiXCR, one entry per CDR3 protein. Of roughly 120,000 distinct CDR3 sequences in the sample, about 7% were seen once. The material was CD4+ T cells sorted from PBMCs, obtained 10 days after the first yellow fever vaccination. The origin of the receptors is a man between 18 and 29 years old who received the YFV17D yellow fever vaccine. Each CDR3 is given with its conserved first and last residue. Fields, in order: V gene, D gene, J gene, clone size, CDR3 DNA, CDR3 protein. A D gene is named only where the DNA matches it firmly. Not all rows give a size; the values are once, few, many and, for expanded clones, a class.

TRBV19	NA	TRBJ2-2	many	TGTGCCAGTAGTTTCTTGACCGGGGAGCTGTTTTTT	CASSFLTGELFF
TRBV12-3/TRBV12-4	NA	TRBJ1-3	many	TGTGCCAGCAGTCCTCAATACAGTCAGCGAGGAAACACCATATATTTT	CASSPQYSQRGNTIYF
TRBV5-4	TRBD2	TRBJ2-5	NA	TGTGCCAGCAGCCGTGGTGGCGGGGGGGCCCCGAAGACCCAGTACTTC	CASSRGGGGAPKTQYF
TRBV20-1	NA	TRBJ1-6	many	TGCAGTGCCCCGGGTCGGATCCGAGGACCCCTCCACTTT	CSAPGRIRGPLHF
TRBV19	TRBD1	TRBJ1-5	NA	TGTGCCAGTAGTAGATGGACAGGGGGAGGAAATCAGCCCCAGCATTTT	CASSRWTGGGNQPQHF
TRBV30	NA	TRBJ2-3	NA	TGTGCCTGGAGAGGGGAGGGCACAGATACGCAGTATTTT	CAWRGEGTDTQYF
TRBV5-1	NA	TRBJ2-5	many	TGCGCCAGCAGCTTTAGCGGTGGCGGTGAGACCCAGTACTTC	CASSFSGGGETQYF
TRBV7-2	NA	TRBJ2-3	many	TGTGCCAGCAGTTTCGGGCCCGCGGGAGATACGCAGTATTTT	CASSFGPAGDTQYF
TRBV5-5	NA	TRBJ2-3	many	TGTGCCAGCAGCTTGAATTACGACACAGATACGCAGTATTTT	CASSLNYDTDTQYF
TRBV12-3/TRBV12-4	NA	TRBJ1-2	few	TGTGCCAGCAGCAGAACAACCTCAGGAGACTATGGCTACACCTTC	CASSRTTSGDYGYTF